A single sample gave rise to the 31 T cell receptor beta chains below, sequenced in a study of Ad26.COV2.S vaccination and SARS-CoV-2 variants. The table came from immunoSEQ multiplex PCR; TCRdb's copy has only in-frame clones and leaves some out. The sample lists under 600,000 clones, roughly 87% occurring once. The treatment: roughly 18 received Ad26.COV2.S at low or high dose, single or two shots; about 5 received placebo; per-sample allocation not given. Vaccine and placebo recipients were sampled on day 63 after the first injection. The material sequenced was peripheral blood, taken in a trial of Ad26.COV2.S vaccine versus placebo. These TCRs come from a person aged 18-60 years who received the Ad26.COV2.S COVID-19 vaccine or a placebo.

The rearrangement joins TRBV2 to TRBJ2-7; 9 nucleotides align to TRBD1. The CDR3 spans 14 residues. Germline V gene sequence: CDR1 SNHLY, CDR2 FYNNEI. The V and J ends lost 4 bases and 3 bases, in that order; junction bases with no gene match: 4. CDR3 amino acids: CASSVTGGIYEQYF. Here the CDR3 DNA reads TGTGCCAGCAGTGTGACAGGGGGAATCTACGAGCAGTACTTC.

The rearrangement links TRBV7-2 to TRBJ1-2; D is unclear. V lost 2 bases, J lost 0 bases, and 10 bases lay in between. The CDR3 covers 15 residues. The V gene's germline CDR1 is SGHTA and CDR2 FQGNSA. CDR3 sequence (DNA): TGTGCCAGCAGCTTATTGGTACCAGCTAACTATGGCTACACCTTC. This encodes CASSLLVPANYGYTF.

The chain links TRBV19 to TRBJ2-3; 7 positions match TRBD2. The V gene's germline CDR1 is LNHDA and CDR2 SQIVND (reference sequence). This CDR3 is 16 amino acids long. Trimming took 5 bases from V and 1 from J; bases not matched to a gene: 9. CDR3 in DNA: TGTGCCAGTAGTGTCTTTAGCGGGCTACGCACAGATACGCAGTATTTT. It codes for CASSVFSGLRTDTQYF. The whole variable domain, remainder taken from reference TRBV19 and TRBJ2-3, is DGGITQSPKYLFRKEGQNVTLSCEQNLNHDAMYWYRQDPGQGLRLIYYSQIVNDFQKGDIAEGYSVSREKKESFPLTVTSAQKNPTAFYLCASSVFSGLRTDTQYFGPGTRLTVL.

The V call is TRBV30, the J call TRBJ2-7, with 9 nucleotides matching TRBD2. V lost 3 bases to trimming and J lost 1 base; unmatched junction nucleotides: 7. The CDR3 sequence is 15 residues long. Germline V gene lookup returns CDR1 GTSNPN and CDR2 SVGIG (reference sequence). CDR3 nucleotide sequence: TGTGCCTGGAGCTTGGGACTAGCCCCATCCTACGAGCAGTACTTC. Protein product: CAWSLGLAPSYEQYF.

V usage is TRBV7-8 and J usage is TRBJ2-2; 9 positions match TRBD1. Trimming at V came to 5 bases and at J to 4 bases, leaving 11 bases not matched to a gene. Looked up from germline, CDR1 is SGHVS and CDR2 is FQNEAQ. The CDR3 consists of 17 residues. The CDR3 region is CASSPPGQGFPTGELFF. CDR3 coding DNA: TGTGCCAGCAGCCCCCCGGGACAGGGTTTTCCCACCGGGGAGCTGTTTTTT.

The rearrangement joins TRBV18 to TRBJ1-5, with D possibly being TRBD1 (5 bases). CDR1 KGHSH and CDR2 LQKENI come from the germline V gene. CDR3 length: 13 amino acids. V was trimmed by 5 bases and J by 7 bases, leaving 12 bases between them. The CDR3 coding sequence is TGTGCCAGCTCATTGAGGGAGGGGCAGCCCCAGCATTTT. Protein product: CASSLREGQPQHF.

The chain has TRBV28 and TRBJ2-1; no clear D. The V gene lost 6 bases and the J gene lost 11 bases, with 14 bases spanning the gap. The CDR3 sequence is 12 residues long. The germline V gene encodes CDR1 MDHEN and CDR2 SYDVKM. The DNA for the CDR3 is TGTGCCAGCAGCGTTAGGTCCAGCAAGCAGTTCTTC. Its protein is CASSVRSSKQFF. Complete variable domain (other parts from reference TRBV28 and TRBJ2-1): DVKVTQSSRYLVKRTGEKVFLECVQDMDHENMFWYRQDPGLGLRLIYFSYDVKMKEKGDIPEGYSVSREKKERFSLILESASTNQTSMYLCASSVRSSKQFFGPGTRLTVL.

The CDR3 DNA is TGTGCCAGCAGTTATGATGTAACCCACACTGAAGCTTTCTTT. Its protein product is CASSYDVTHTEAFF. The chain employs TRBV6-6 and TRBJ1-1; D uncertain. Germline CDR1 reads MNHNY; CDR2 reads SVGAGI (reference sequence). Trimming took 3 bases from V and 3 from J, leaving 11 bases between them. The CDR3 length is 14 residues.

This chain connects TRBV4-2 to TRBJ1-1; D not resolved. The CDR3 covers 14 residues. Trimming left V 0 bases short and J 3 bases short, with 8 bases between. Per the germline V gene, CDR1 is LGHNA and CDR2 is YNFKEQ. CDR3 nucleotides: TGTGCCAGCAGCCAAGATAAGGGAGACACTGAAGCTTTCTTT. Its protein product is CASSQDKGDTEAFF.

The chain combines TRBV28 with TRBJ1-4, with 10 bases identical to TRBD1. Germline-derived CDR1 and CDR2 are MDHEN and SYDVKM. CDR3 length: 14 amino acids. The J segment lost 8 bases and the V segment lost 8 bases, leaving 8 bases of the junction unmatched. CDR3 region: CASGSGQGTEKLFF. CDR3 DNA: TGTGCCAGCGGTTCGGGACAGGGGACCGAAAAACTGTTTTTT.

The table lists this clone with a few counts. This rearrangement joins TRBV2 to TRBJ2-7; D not certain. Germline assignment: CDR1 SNHLY and CDR2 FYNNEI. V lost 5 bases, J lost 0 bases, and 11 bases lay in between. The CDR3 is 14 residues long. CDR3 in amino acids: CASSMVESSYEQYF. The CDR3 DNA reads TGTGCCAGCAGTATGGTGGAAAGCTCCTACGAGCAGTACTTC. Using reference TRBV2 and TRBJ2-7 for the parts outside the CDR3, the full variable domain is EPEVTQTPSHQVTQMGQEVILRCVPISNHLYFYWYRQILGQKVEFLVSFYNNEISEKSEIFDDQFSVERPDGSNFTLKIRSTKLEDSAMYFCASSMVESSYEQYFGPGTRLTVT.

This chain uses TRBV10-3 with TRBJ2-3, with D perhaps TRBD2 (5 bases). The germline gives CDR1 ENHRY, CDR2 SYGVKD. Trimming removed 7 bases at V and 0 bases at J, with 11 bases between. This CDR3 has 14 residues. The CDR3 spells CAINSGTSTDTQYF. CDR3 DNA: TGTGCCATCAACAGCGGAACTAGCACAGATACGCAGTATTTT.

This chain connects TRBV4-1 to TRBJ2-7; 14 bases are a match to TRBD2. Trimming at V came to 0 bases and at J to 0 bases, leaving 4 bases not matched to a gene. The CDR3 spans 18 residues. CDR1 is MGHRA, CDR2 YSYEKL, per germline. The CDR3 nucleotides are TGCGCCAGCAGCCAAGATTGGACTAGCGGGAGGTTCTCCTACGAGCAGTACTTC. It codes for CASSQDWTSGRFSYEQYF.

The CDR3 here is CASSLAPGQRPVEQYF. The CDR3 DNA reads as TGTGCCAGCAGTTTAGCCCCGGGACAAAGGCCTGTCGAGCAGTACTTC. The chain uses TRBV27 and TRBJ2-7; D might be TRBD1 (6 bases). The CDR3 loop spans 16 amino acids. Trimming shortened V by 2 bases and J by 6 bases, and 20 bases separated the two germline ends. Looked up from germline, CDR1 is MNHEY and CDR2 is SMNVEV (reference sequence).

The chain is built from TRBV19 and TRBJ1-6; 7 nucleotides agree with TRBD1. CDR1 is LNHDA and CDR2 is SQIVND in the germline V gene (reference sequence). CDR3 length: 13 residues. V shed 8 bases, J shed 7 bases, and the junction held 5 bases outside the gene matches. The CDR3 sequence: CASQTGENSPLHF. CDR3 coding DNA: TGTGCCAGTCAAACAGGGGAAAATTCACCCCTCCACTTT.

J is TRBJ1-3 and V is TRBV10-2; D is unresolved. CDR3 length: 18 residues. Germline V CDR1 and CDR2: WSHSY, SAAADI. Trimming shortened V by 0 bases and J by 4 bases, and 19 bases separated the two germline ends. The DNA of the CDR3 is TGCGCCAGCAGTGAGTCGTACCCGTTTCCCCAGAGCGGAAACACCATATATTTT. This codes for CASSESYPFPQSGNTIYF.

The chain links TRBV6-4 to TRBJ2-3; 8 positions agree with TRBD2. After removal of 3 bases from V and 3 bases from J, the junction contained 5 bases not matched to a gene. Germline-derived CDR1 and CDR2 are MRHNA and SNTAGT. The CDR3 has 15 residues. The CDR3 loop reads CASSESRGGTDTQYF. As DNA, the CDR3 is TGTGCCAGCAGTGAAAGTCGGGGGGGAACAGATACGCAGTATTTT.

The chain joins TRBV6-5 to TRBJ1-2; the D gene is possibly TRBD1 (5 bases). CDR3 length: 15 amino acids. The V gene lost 6 bases and the J gene lost 4 bases, with 18 bases spanning the gap. Germline loops: CDR1 MNHEY, CDR2 SVGAGI. This CDR3 reads CASSSGGTAGYGYTF. The DNA of the CDR3 is TGTGCCAGCAGCTCCGGAGGGACGGCCGGCTATGGCTACACCTTC.

This clone was seen a handful of times. The chain combines TRBV11-2 with TRBJ2-1; 10 nucleotides match TRBD2. Germline assignment: CDR1 SGHAT and CDR2 FQNNGV. J gave up 1 base and V 3 bases, and 9 bases lay outside the gene matches. CDR3 length equals 18 residues. The CDR3 bases are TGTGCCAGCAGCTTTATTGTGGTAGCGGGAGGTTCCTACAATGAGCAGTTCTTC. Translation gives CASSFIVVAGGSYNEQFF. Based on the CDR3 plus reference TRBV11-2 and TRBJ2-1, the full variable domain is EAGVAQSPRYKIIEKRQSVAFWCNPISGHATLYWYQQILGQGPKLLIQFQNNGVVDDSQLPKDRFSAERLKGVDSTLKIQPAKLEDSAVYLCASSFIVVAGGSYNEQFFGPGTRLTVL.

This chain links TRBV12-3 or TRBV12-4 with TRBJ1-1; TRBD1 might be the D (6 bases). Between the trimmed V and J ends, which lost 7 bases and 3 bases, there was a span of 12 bases. The CDR3 contains 13 residues. CDR3 in amino acids: CASTLTGHTEAFF. CDR3 DNA sequence: TGTGCCAGCACCCTGACAGGACACACTGAAGCTTTCTTT.

The V call is TRBV6-5, the J call TRBJ2-7; D possibly matches TRBD1 or TRBD2 (5 bases each). Germline CDR1 and CDR2: MNHEY and SVGAGI. The CDR3 runs to 13 residues. The germline V and J ends were trimmed by 6 bases and 6 bases, with 15 bases remaining between them. The CDR3 coding sequence is TGTGCCAGCAGCAGCCGGGACCGAACCGAGCAGTACTTC. Protein sequence: CASSSRDRTEQYF.

The count of this clone is one. This rearrangement joins TRBV27 to TRBJ1-1; D is undetermined. Germline V gene data show CDR1 as MNHEY and CDR2 as SMNVEV (reference sequence). V was clipped by 1 base and J by 4 bases, with 10 bases between them. The CDR3 extends over 14 amino acids. The CDR3 loop reads CASSLYPTGTEAFF. In DNA, the CDR3 is TGTGCCAGCAGTTTATACCCGACGGGCACTGAAGCTTTCTTT.

To note about this clone: Other DNA sequences in this specimen translate into the identical CDR3. The chain recombines TRBV6-1 with TRBJ1-2, with D perhaps matching TRBD1 (5 bases). This CDR3 contains 13 residues. V was cut by 0 bases and J by 6 bases, with 8 bases left in between. Germline CDR1 reads MNHNS; CDR2 reads SASEGT. CDR3 in DNA: TGTGCCAGCAGTGAAGCGCCGGGGGATGGCTACACCTTC. It yields the protein CASSEAPGDGYTF.

The chain is built from TRBV7-2 and TRBJ1-5; D call uncertain. Germline lookup yields CDR1 SGHTA and CDR2 FQGNSA. CDR3 length: 17 residues. Trimming removed 2 bases at V and 0 bases at J, with 14 bases between. The CDR3 bases are TGTGCCAGCAGCTTACTAGATAGTTCCAATAGCAATCAGCCCCAGCATTTT. Translating it yields CASSLLDSSNSNQPQHF.

CDR3 loop: CASSVSPGYRTHRGEQFF. In nucleotides, the CDR3 is TGTGCCAGCAGCGTAAGCCCGGGTTATAGGACGCACCGTGGTGAGCAGTTCTTC. The V gene is TRBV7-9, the J gene TRBJ2-1; no definite D call. The germline CDR1 and CDR2 sequences are SEHNR and FQNEAQ (reference sequence). This CDR3 has 18 residues. V was cut by 5 bases and J by 9 bases, with 29 bases left in between. The full variable domain, completed using reference TRBV7-9 and TRBJ2-1, is DTGVSQNPRHKITKRGQNVTFRCDPISEHNRLYWYRQTLGQGPEFLTYFQNEAQLEKSRLLSDRFSAERPKGSFSTLEIQRTEQGDSAMYLCASSVSPGYRTHRGEQFFGPGTRLTVL.

This clone was seen a single time. The gene calls are TRBV7-6 and TRBJ1-3; 8 positions agree with TRBD1. This CDR3 has 15 amino acids. Germline loops: CDR1 SGHVS, CDR2 FNYEAQ. V lost 5 bases, J lost 2 bases, and 5 bases stayed unmatched. The CDR3 nucleotides read TGTGCCAGCAGCCCCGGACAGGGAGCTGGAAACACCATATATTTT. Translation: CASSPGQGAGNTIYF.

The rearrangement joins TRBV13 to TRBJ1-1, with unresolved D. V dropped 6 bases and J dropped 11 bases, with 10 bases sitting between them. CDR1 PRHDT and CDR2 FYEKMQ come from the germline V gene (reference sequence). The CDR3 length is 10 residues. The CDR3 spells CASSSFQAFF. The CDR3 DNA sequence: TGTGCCAGCAGTTCTTTCCAGGCTTTCTTT.

This chain links TRBV7-9 with TRBJ1-2; no reliable D call. The CDR3 consists of 12 residues. V lost 3 bases to trimming and J lost 5 bases, with 7 bases between them. The germline V gene has CDR1 SEHNR and CDR2 FQNEAQ (reference sequence). In DNA form, the CDR3 reads TGTGCCAGCAGCTTCGCTGAATATGGCTACACCTTC. Its protein product is CASSFAEYGYTF.

This clone was found once. This rearrangement joins TRBV28 to TRBJ2-7; 9 nucleotides match TRBD2. This CDR3 has 14 residues. The germline V gene has CDR1 MDHEN and CDR2 SYDVKM. V gave up 7 bases and J gave up 3 bases; unmatched junction bases: 7. The CDR3 nucleotides are TGTGCCAGCATTGCGGGAGGGCCCTACTACGAGCAGTACTTC. As protein: CASIAGGPYYEQYF.

J is TRBJ2-7 and V is TRBV7-8; tentatively, D is TRBD1 (6 bases). With 3 bases removed from V and 3 bases from J, the gap between germline ends came to 12 bases. The germline CDR1 and CDR2 sequences are SGHVS and FQNEAQ. The CDR3 extends over 14 amino acids. CDR3 amino acids: CASSLYDRNYEQYF. The CDR3 nucleotides read TGTGCCAGCAGCTTGTACGACAGGAACTACGAGCAGTACTTC. The full variable domain, with the rest looked up from reference TRBV7-8 and TRBJ2-7, is GAGVSQSPRYKVAKRGQDVALRCDPISGHVSLFWYQQALGQGPEFLTYFQNEAQLDKSGLPSDRFFAERPEGSVSTLKIQRTQQEDSAVYLCASSLYDRNYEQYFGPGTRLTVT.

The V and J genes are TRBV28 and TRBJ2-1; possibly TRBD1 or TRBD2 for D (5 bases each). The CDR3 spans 16 residues. Germline assignment: CDR1 MDHEN and CDR2 SYDVKM. Trimming removed 7 bases from V and 2 bases from J, with 18 bases in between. The CDR3 DNA is TGTGCCAGCAATCGACCCGGGACGGACGCCTACAATGAGCAGTTCTTC. It is translated as CASNRPGTDAYNEQFF.